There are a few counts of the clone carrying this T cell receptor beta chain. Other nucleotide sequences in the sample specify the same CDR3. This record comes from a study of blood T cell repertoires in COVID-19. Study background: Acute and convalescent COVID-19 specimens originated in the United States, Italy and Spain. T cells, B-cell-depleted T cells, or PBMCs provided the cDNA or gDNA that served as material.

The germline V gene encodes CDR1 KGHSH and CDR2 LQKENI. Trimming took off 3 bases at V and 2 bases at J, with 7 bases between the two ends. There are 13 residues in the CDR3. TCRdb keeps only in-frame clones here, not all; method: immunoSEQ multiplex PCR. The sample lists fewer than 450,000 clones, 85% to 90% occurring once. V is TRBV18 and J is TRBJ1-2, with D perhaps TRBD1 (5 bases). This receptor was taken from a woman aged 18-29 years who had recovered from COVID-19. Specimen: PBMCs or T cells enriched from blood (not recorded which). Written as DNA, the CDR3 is TGTGCCAGCTCACCCGACAGAAACTATGGCTACACCTTC. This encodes CASSPDRNYGYTF.